This TCR beta chain was profiled in a study of shared clonotypes between healthy human individuals. Concerning this clone itself: The antigen remains undetermined. This may be a read error: a much more frequent sequence differs by one nucleotide.

General study points: The sampled material consisted only of blood, and tissue repertoires are likely to differ.

TCRdb keeps only in-frame clones here, not all; method: immunoSEQ multiplex PCR. The sample records some 470,000 clones, around 78% being singletons. The CDR3 runs to 20 residues. Trimming took 5 bases from V and 4 from J, leaving 31 bases between them. Germline V lookup: CDR1 PRHDT, CDR2 FYEKMQ (reference sequence). Sequencing was carried out using PBMCs. The receptor comes from a woman aged 40 to 50 in good health. Some clones in this sample may be carry-over from other donors' samples. V gene TRBV13 combines with J gene TRBJ2-3; D is possibly TRBD1 or TRBD2 (8 bases each). The CDR3 DNA reads TGTGCCAGCAGCCGACCTGGGTACAGGGGGAGCGGGAGAGGACCAGATACGCAGTATTTT. It encodes CASSRPGYRGSGRGPDTQYF.